The present T cell receptor beta chain was sequenced within a study of shared clonotypes between healthy human individuals. For the study at large: The cohort had a couple of women and three men, ages 18 to 49.

After removal of 4 bases from V and 5 bases from J, the junction contained 8 bases not matched to a gene. The germline V gene has CDR1 LNHDA and CDR2 SQIVND (reference sequence). CDR3 length: 15 residues. Here immunoSEQ multiplex PCR was the method, and the copy in TCRdb shows in-frame clones only, minus some. This table has about 680,000 clones, around 73% appearing once. Remarks on this clone: Its specificity is not known.

Study-wide findings and caveats: In this cohort, only blood was sampled, and tissue repertoires likely differ.

The specimen sequenced was memory CD4+ T cells sorted from blood. Described subset: CD45RA-negative fraction. This sequence was found in a woman aged 25 to 45 in good health. The chain recombines TRBV19 with TRBJ2-7; 10 nucleotides align to TRBD1. In DNA form, the CDR3 reads TGTGCCAGTAGTAGGGACAGGGGCCGCTCGGACGAGCAGTACTTC. Translating it yields CASSRDRGRSDEQYF. Full variable domain (rest looked up from reference TRBV19 and TRBJ2-7): DGGITQSPKYLFRKEGQNVTLSCEQNLNHDAMYWYRQDPGQGLRLIYYSQIVNDFQKGDIAEGYSVSREKKESFPLTVTSAQKNPTAFYLCASSRDRGRSDEQYFGPGTRLTVT.